The following is a TCR beta chain sequence with its context. The sample comes from a study of cytotoxic CD8 clonotypes in ibrutinib-treated CLL. Method: immunoSEQ multiplex PCR; TCRdb's copy keeps in-frame clones and lacks some. This sample has fewer than 400,000 clones, with over 55% found just once. V lost 4 bases, J lost 8 bases, and 5 bases lay in between. There are 11 residues in the CDR3. Germline CDR1 reads MNHNY; CDR2 reads SVGAGI (reference sequence). Specimen: PBMCs, collected after 36 months of ibrutinib treatment. The chain is built from TRBV6-6 and TRBJ2-2; D ambiguous. This receptor was identified in a human donor with chronic lymphocytic leukemia. The CDR3 sequence is CASSFAGELFF. DNA for the CDR3: TGTGCCAGCAGTTTCGCGGGGGAGCTGTTTTTT.